Listed below are T cell receptor beta chains from one sample, sequenced in a study of blood T cells in healthy people across ages. MiXCR, run by TCRdb on the 5' RACE reads, gives a single entry per CDR3 protein. The sample records over 500,000 distinct CDR3 sequences, roughly a quarter being singletons. These same data were also listed under a study on T cells of mothers and their children.

Sequencing input: blood. These receptors were collected from a boy between 2 and 10 years old in good health. Both conserved end residues are part of each CDR3. A D gene is named only where the DNA matches it firmly. Expanded clones get a size class; other rows say once, few or many, or leave the size out.

D: TRBD1; V: TRBV20-1; size: .; J: TRBJ2-3; CDR3: CSARDGDRDTDTQYF; DNA: TGCAGTGCTAGAGATGGGGACAGGGACACAGATACGCAGTATTTT
D: .; V: TRBV20-1; size: few; J: TRBJ2-7; CDR3: CSAKDFRTSYEQYF; DNA: TGCAGTGCTAAAGATTTTCGGACTTCCTACGAGCAGTACTTC
D: .; V: TRBV21-1; size: .; J: TRBJ2-4; CDR3: CASSKAIQRTPAENIQYF; DNA: TGTGCCAGCAGCAAAGCAATACAACGGACACCAGCCGAAAACATTCAGTACTTC
D: TRBD2; V: TRBV20-1; size: few; J: TRBJ2-5; CDR3: CSARVPSGTSIQAQETQYF; DNA: TGCAGTGCTAGAGTCCCTTCCGGGACTAGCATTCAGGCCCAAGAGACCCAGTACTTC
D: TRBD1; V: TRBV12-3/TRBV12-4; size: .; J: TRBJ2-7; CDR3: CASSFRDRGSYEQYF; DNA: TGTGCCAGCAGTTTCCGGGACAGGGGCTCCTACGAGCAGTACTTC
D: TRBD1; V: TRBV20-1; size: .; J: TRBJ2-7; CDR3: CSARDRSSDEQYF; DNA: TGCAGTGCCCGGGACAGATCATCCGACGAGCAGTACTTC
D: .; V: TRBV20-1; size: .; J: TRBJ2-1; CDR3: CSARDPGFSEQFF; DNA: TGCAGTGCTAGAGATCCAGGGTTTAGTGAGCAGTTCTTC
D: TRBD1; V: TRBV5-5; size: few; J: TRBJ1-2; CDR3: CASSYPGQGDGYTF; DNA: TGTGCCAGCAGCTACCCGGGACAGGGCGATGGCTACACCTTC
D: TRBD2; V: TRBV14; size: many; J: TRBJ2-1; CDR3: CASSQERGIAGKQFF; DNA: TGTGCCAGCAGCCAAGAGAGGGGGATAGCGGGAAAGCAGTTCTTC
D: TRBD1; V: TRBV28; size: .; J: TRBJ2-7; CDR3: CASTTGDYEQYF; DNA: TGTGCCAGCACCACAGGGGATTACGAGCAGTACTTC
D: TRBD1; V: TRBV16; size: few; J: TRBJ2-6; CDR3: CASSQRQGWANVLTF; DNA: TGTGCCAGCAGCCAGCGACAGGGTTGGGCCAACGTCCTGACTTTC
D: TRBD1; V: TRBV5-1; size: .; J: TRBJ2-2; CDR3: CASSRGQGLANTGELFF; DNA: TGCGCCAGCAGCCGCGGACAGGGTTTAGCGAACACCGGGGAGCTGTTTTTT
D: .; V: TRBV20-1; size: few; J: TRBJ2-5; CDR3: CSARDLNGNPTQYF; DNA: TGCAGTGCTAGAGATCTCAACGGGAACCCGACCCAGTACTTC
D: .; V: TRBV29-1; size: few; J: TRBJ2-7; CDR3: CSVRTESSYEQYF; DNA: TGCAGCGTCCGGACAGAAAGCTCCTACGAGCAGTACTTC
D: .; V: TRBV6-2/TRBV6-3; size: .; J: TRBJ2-3; CDR3: CASSYSIADTDTQYF; DNA: TGTGCCAGCAGTTACTCGATAGCGGACACAGATACGCAGTATTTT
D: TRBD2; V: TRBV5-1; size: few; J: TRBJ2-6; CDR3: CASSSTSGGYSGANVLTF; DNA: TGCGCCAGCAGCTCGACTAGCGGGGGCTACTCTGGGGCCAACGTCCTGACTTTC
D: .; V: TRBV5-5; size: .; J: TRBJ1-4; CDR3: CASSRDEKLFF; DNA: TGTGCCAGCAGCCGCGATGAAAAACTGTTTTTT
D: TRBD2; V: TRBV12-5; size: .; J: TRBJ2-2; CDR3: CASGLVARGLAGLSNTGELFF; DNA: TGTGCTAGTGGTTTGGTCGCCAGGGGACTAGCGGGGCTATCGAACACCGGGGAGCTGTTTTTT
D: .; V: TRBV29-1; size: .; J: TRBJ2-5; CDR3: CCVEQSQGRQETQYF; DNA: TGCTGCGTTGAACAGTCGCAGGGCCGGCAAGAGACCCAGTACTTC
D: TRBD2; V: TRBV27; size: .; J: TRBJ2-1; CDR3: CASSLAGLRNEQFF; DNA: TGTGCCAGCAGTCTAGCGGGACTACGGAATGAGCAGTTCTTC
D: .; V: TRBV19; size: .; J: TRBJ2-6; CDR3: CASSTGVRGANVLTF; DNA: TGTGCCAGTAGTACCGGGGTCAGAGGGGCCAACGTCCTGACTTTC
D: .; V: TRBV7-9; size: .; J: TRBJ2-7; CDR3: CASSSPLDWYEQYF; DNA: TGTGCCAGCAGCTCGCCCCTGGACTGGTACGAGCAGTACTTC
D: .; V: TRBV4-3; size: .; J: TRBJ2-3; CDR3: CASSQDPGQVDTQYF; DNA: TGCGCCAGCAGCCAAGACCCCGGCCAGGTAGATACGCAGTATTTT
D: TRBD2; V: TRBV27; size: few; J: TRBJ2-1; CDR3: CASSLSASGANEQFF; DNA: TGTGCCAGCAGTTTATCGGCTAGCGGGGCCAATGAGCAGTTCTTC
D: .; V: TRBV12-3/TRBV12-4; size: .; J: TRBJ2-7; CDR3: CASSLEGTGYEQYF; DNA: TGTGCCAGCAGTTTGGAGGGTACGGGCTACGAGCAGTACTTC
D: .; V: TRBV21-1; size: .; J: TRBJ2-7; CDR3: CASSKPTGDQNVYEQYF; DNA: TGTGCCAGCAGTAAGCCGACAGGGGATCAGAACGTCTACGAGCAGTACTTC
D: .; V: TRBV5-1; size: few; J: TRBJ2-1; CDR3: CASGRGTSRTLRSYNEQFF; DNA: TGCGCCAGCGGCCGGGGAACGAGCAGGACTTTACGCTCCTACAATGAGCAGTTCTTC
D: TRBD2; V: TRBV4-1; size: few; J: TRBJ2-7; CDR3: CASSQIGTSKVYEQYF; DNA: TGCGCCAGCAGCCAGATAGGGACTAGCAAAGTCTACGAGCAGTACTTC
D: .; V: TRBV20-1; size: .; J: TRBJ2-5; CDR3: CSAREFGYQETQYF; DNA: TGCAGTGCTAGAGAATTTGGGTACCAAGAGACCCAGTACTTC
D: .; V: TRBV3-1; size: .; J: TRBJ2-7; CDR3: CASSPGTRGHEQYF; DNA: TGTGCCAGCAGCCCGGGGACGCGGGGGCACGAGCAGTACTTC
D: .; V: TRBV4-1; size: many; J: TRBJ1-4; CDR3: CASSQDRANEKLFF; DNA: TGCGCCAGCAGCCAAGACCGGGCTAATGAAAAACTGTTTTTT
D: TRBD2; V: TRBV18; size: .; J: TRBJ2-5; CDR3: CASSPQGPGRLQETQYF; DNA: TGTGCCAGCTCACCACAAGGCCCCGGGAGGCTCCAAGAGACCCAGTACTTC
D: TRBD2; V: TRBV7-2; size: .; J: TRBJ2-1; CDR3: CASSLETSGGYNEQFF; DNA: TGTGCCAGCAGCTTAGAAACTAGCGGGGGTTACAATGAGCAGTTCTTC
D: TRBD1; V: TRBV10-3; size: .; J: TRBJ1-1; CDR3: CAIGGQGNTEAFF; DNA: TGTGCCATCGGCGGACAGGGGAACACTGAAGCTTTCTTT
D: TRBD1; V: TRBV10-2; size: few; J: TRBJ1-2; CDR3: CASSDVDRDGYTF; DNA: TGCGCCAGCAGTGATGTGGACAGGGACGGCTACACCTTC
D: .; V: TRBV3-1; size: few; J: TRBJ1-2; CDR3: CASSQEWEGYTF; DNA: TGTGCCAGCAGCCAAGAGTGGGAAGGCTACACCTTC
D: .; V: TRBV7-9; size: .; J: TRBJ2-5; CDR3: CASSLASGPLETQYF; DNA: TGTGCCAGCAGCTTAGCTTCTGGCCCGTTGGAGACCCAGTACTTC
D: TRBD1; V: TRBV5-1; size: few; J: TRBJ1-1; CDR3: CASSFGQGAMNTEAFF; DNA: TGCGCCAGCAGCTTCGGACAGGGTGCTATGAACACTGAAGCTTTCTTT
D: .; V: TRBV7-2; size: few; J: TRBJ1-2; CDR3: CASSLVQDYGYTF; DNA: TGTGCCAGCAGCTTAGTACAGGACTATGGCTACACCTTC
D: TRBD2; V: TRBV7-6; size: .; J: TRBJ2-5; CDR3: CASHPSGQETQYF; DNA: TGTGCCAGCCACCCTAGCGGACAAGAGACCCAGTACTTC